This T cell receptor (beta chain) was identified in a study of prognosis after radiotherapy for stage I lung cancer. As for the study in general: Roughly eleven patients had adenocarcinoma tumors, while squamous cell carcinoma tumors were found in seven. Radiotherapy: SBRT, 3 to 5 fractions, biologically effective dose at least 100 Gy. Overall study findings and caveats: Counts of unique TCR clones fell following stereotactic body radiation therapy, median roughly 9,900 versus 7,200. As reported, TRBV and TRBJ gene usage differed between patients who had metastases and those who did not.

This clonotype has ten or more counts. No antigen is known for it. The CDR3 has 14 amino acids. Germline V gives CDR1 DFQATT, CDR2 SNEGSKA (reference sequence). V gave up 5 bases and J gave up 6 bases; unmatched junction bases: 9. Researchers used two-round multiplex PCR to amplify TCR beta CDR3 starting from genomic DNA. Gene-specific TRBV and TRBJ primers were used in PCR round one. Each CDR3 protein is one row after TCRdb ran MiXCR on the multiplex PCR reads. The profile shows 15,000 to 20,000 distinct CDR3 sequences, about a quarter of them singletons. The sample was PBMCs, taken before or after stereotactic body radiation therapy (not recorded which). The receptor was isolated from a donor older than 45 with non-small cell lung cancer. The gene calls are TRBV20-1 and TRBJ2-7; 11 bases match TRBD2. DNA for the CDR3: TGCAGTGCTGTTCCCGGGACTAGCGGTGGCGAGCAGTACTTC. Translating it yields CSAVPGTSGGEQYF.